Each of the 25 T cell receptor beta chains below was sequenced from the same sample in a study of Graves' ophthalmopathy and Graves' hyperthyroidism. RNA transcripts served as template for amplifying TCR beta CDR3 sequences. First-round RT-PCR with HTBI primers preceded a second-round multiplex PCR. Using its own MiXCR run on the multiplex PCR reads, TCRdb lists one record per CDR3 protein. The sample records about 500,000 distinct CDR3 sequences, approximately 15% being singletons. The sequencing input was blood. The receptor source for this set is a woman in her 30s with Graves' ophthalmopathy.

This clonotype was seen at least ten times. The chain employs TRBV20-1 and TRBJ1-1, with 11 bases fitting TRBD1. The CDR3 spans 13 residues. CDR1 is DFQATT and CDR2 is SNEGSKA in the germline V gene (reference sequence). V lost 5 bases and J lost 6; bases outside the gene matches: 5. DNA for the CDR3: TGCAGTGCTCTACAGGGACAGGGGGCTGAAGCTTTCTTT. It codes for CSALQGQGAEAFF.

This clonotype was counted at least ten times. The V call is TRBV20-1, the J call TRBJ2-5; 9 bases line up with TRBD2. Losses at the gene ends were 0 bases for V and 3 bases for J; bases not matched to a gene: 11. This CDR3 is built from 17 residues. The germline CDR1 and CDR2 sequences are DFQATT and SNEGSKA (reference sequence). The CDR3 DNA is TGCAGTGCTAGAGATCTTGGAGTAGCGGGAGTGAAAGAGACCCAGTACTTC. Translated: CSARDLGVAGVKETQYF.

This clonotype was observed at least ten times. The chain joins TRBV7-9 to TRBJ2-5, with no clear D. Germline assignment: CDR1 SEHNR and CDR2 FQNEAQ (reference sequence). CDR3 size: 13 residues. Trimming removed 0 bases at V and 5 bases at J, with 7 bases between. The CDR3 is CASSLAQWETQYF. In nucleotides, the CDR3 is TGTGCCAGCAGCTTAGCACAGTGGGAGACCCAGTACTTC.

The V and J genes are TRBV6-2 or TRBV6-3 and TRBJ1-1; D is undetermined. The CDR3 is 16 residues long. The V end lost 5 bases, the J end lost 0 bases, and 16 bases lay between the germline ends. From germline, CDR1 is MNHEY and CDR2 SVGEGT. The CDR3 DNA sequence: TGTGCCAGCAGTGCCGATCCCGGGATCATGAACACTGAAGCTTTCTTT. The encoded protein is CASSADPGIMNTEAFF.

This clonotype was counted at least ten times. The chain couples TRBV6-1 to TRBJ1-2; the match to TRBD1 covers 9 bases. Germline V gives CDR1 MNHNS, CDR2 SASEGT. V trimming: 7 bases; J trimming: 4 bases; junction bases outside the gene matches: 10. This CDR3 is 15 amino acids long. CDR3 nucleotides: TGTGCCAGCAACCAGGACAGGGGAGACCTCTATGGCTACACCTTC. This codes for CASNQDRGDLYGYTF.

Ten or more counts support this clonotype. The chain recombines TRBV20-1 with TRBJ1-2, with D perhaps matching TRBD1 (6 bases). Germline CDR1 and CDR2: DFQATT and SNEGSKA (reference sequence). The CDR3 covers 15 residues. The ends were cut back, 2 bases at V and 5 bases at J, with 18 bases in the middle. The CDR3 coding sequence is TGCAGTGCTAGAACAGTTCCGAGGACAGCGTATGGCTACACCTTC. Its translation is CSARTVPRTAYGYTF.

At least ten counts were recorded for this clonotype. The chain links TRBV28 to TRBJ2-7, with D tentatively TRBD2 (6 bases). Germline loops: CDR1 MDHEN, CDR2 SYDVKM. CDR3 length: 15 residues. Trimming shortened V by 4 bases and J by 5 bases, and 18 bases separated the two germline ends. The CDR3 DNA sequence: TGTGCCAGCAGTTCCCCGGGGGTGTTGAGGAACGAGCAGTACTTC. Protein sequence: CASSSPGVLRNEQYF.

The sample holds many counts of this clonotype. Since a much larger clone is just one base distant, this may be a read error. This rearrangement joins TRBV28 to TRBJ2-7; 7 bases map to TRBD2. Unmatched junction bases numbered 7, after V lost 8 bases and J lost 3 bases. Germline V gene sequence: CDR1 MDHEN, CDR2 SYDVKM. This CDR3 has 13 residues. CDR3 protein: CASGAGGSYEQYF. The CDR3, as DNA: TGTGCCAGCGGAGCAGGCGGGAGCTACGAGCAGTACTTC.

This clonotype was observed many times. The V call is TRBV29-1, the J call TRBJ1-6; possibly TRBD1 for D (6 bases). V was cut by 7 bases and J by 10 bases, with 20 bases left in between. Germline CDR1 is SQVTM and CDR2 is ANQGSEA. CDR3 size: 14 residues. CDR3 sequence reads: CSAQGAGVDSPLHF. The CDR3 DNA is TGCAGCGCCCAAGGGGCAGGGGTGGACTCACCCCTCCACTTT. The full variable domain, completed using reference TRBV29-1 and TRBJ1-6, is SAVISQKPSRDICQRGTSLTIQCQVDSQVTMMFWYRQQPGQSLTLIATANQGSEATYESGFVIDKFPISRPNLTFSTLTVSNMSPEDSSIYLCSAQGAGVDSPLHFGNGTRLTVT.

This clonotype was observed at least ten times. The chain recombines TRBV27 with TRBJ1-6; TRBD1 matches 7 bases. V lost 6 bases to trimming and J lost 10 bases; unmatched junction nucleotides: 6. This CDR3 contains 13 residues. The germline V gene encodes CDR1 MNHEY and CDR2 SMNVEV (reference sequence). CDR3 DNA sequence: TGTGCCAGCAGCCCCGACAGGGCGTCACCCCTCCACTTT. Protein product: CASSPDRASPLHF.

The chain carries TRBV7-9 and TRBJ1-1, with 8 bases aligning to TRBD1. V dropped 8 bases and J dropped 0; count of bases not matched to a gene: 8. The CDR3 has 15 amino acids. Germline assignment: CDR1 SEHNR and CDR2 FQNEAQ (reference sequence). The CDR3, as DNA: TGTGCCAGCCTCCCAGGGGACAGGATGAACACTGAAGCTTTCTTT. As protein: CASLPGDRMNTEAFF.

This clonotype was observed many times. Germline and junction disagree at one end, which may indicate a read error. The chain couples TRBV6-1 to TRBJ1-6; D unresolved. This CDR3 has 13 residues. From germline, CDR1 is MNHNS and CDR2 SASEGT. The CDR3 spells CSSREDGNSPLHF. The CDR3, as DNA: TGTTCCAGCAGAGAGGACGGTAATTCACCCCTCCACTTT.

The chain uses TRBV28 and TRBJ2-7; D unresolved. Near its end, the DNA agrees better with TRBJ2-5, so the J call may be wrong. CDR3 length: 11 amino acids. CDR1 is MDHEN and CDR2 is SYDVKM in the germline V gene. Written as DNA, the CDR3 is TGTGCCAGCAGTTTAACGAAGACCCAGTACTTC. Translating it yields CASSLTKTQYF.

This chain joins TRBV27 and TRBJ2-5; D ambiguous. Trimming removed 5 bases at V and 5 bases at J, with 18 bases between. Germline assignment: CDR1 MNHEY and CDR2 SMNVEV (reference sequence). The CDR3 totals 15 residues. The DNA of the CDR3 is TGTGCCAGCAGTCCCGCCGTAGTTTTTCGGGAGACCCAGTACTTC. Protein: CASSPAVVFRETQYF.

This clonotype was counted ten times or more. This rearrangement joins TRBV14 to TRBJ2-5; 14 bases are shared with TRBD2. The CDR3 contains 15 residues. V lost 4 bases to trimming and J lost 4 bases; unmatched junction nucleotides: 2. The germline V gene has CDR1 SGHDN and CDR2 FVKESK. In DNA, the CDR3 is TGTGCCAGCAGCCGGGGACTAGCGGGAGCAGAGACCCAGTACTTC. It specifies CASSRGLAGAETQYF.

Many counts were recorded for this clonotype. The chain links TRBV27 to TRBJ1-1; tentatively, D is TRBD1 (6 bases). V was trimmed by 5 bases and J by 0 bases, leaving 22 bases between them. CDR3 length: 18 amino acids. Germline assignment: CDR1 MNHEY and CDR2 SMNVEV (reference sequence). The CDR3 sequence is CASSIHPDRNLMNTEAFF. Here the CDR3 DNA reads TGTGCCAGCAGTATTCACCCCGACAGGAATCTAATGAACACTGAAGCTTTCTTT.

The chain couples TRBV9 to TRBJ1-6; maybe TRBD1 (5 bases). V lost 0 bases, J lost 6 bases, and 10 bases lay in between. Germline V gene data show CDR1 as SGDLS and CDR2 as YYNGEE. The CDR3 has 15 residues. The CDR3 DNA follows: TGTGCCAGCAGCGTAGGTGGCAGGGCTAATTCACCCCTCCACTTT. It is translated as CASSVGGRANSPLHF. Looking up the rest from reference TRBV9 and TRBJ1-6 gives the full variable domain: DSGVTQTPKHLITATGQRVTLRCSPRSGDLSVYWYQQSLDQGLQFLIQYYNGEERAKGNILERFSAQQFPDLHSELNLSSLELGDSALYFCASSVGGRANSPLHFGNGTRLTVT.

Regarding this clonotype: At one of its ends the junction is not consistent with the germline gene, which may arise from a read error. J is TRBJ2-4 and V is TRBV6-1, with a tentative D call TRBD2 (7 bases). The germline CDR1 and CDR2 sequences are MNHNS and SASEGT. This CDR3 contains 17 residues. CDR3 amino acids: CVSSRHTGGNAKNIQYF. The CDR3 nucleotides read TGTGTCAGCAGTAGGCACACGGGGGGCAACGCCAAAAACATTCAGTACTTC.

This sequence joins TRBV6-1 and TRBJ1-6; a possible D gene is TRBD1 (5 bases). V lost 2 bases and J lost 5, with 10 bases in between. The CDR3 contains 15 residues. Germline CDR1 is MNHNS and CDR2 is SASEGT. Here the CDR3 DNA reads TGTGCCAGCAGTGAACAGGGAGCTCATAATTCACCCCTCCACTTT. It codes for CASSEQGAHNSPLHF.

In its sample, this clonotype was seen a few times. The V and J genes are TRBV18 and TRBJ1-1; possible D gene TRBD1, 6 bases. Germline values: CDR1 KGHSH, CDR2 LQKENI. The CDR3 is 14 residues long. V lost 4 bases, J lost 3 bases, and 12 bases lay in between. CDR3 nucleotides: TGTGCCAGCTCACGACAGGTTAGGGACACTGAAGCTTTCTTT. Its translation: CASSRQVRDTEAFF.

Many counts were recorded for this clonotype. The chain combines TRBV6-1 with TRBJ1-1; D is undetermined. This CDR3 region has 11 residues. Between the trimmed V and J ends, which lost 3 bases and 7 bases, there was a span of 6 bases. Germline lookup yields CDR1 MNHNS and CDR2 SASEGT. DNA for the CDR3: TGTGCCAGCAGTGAGGGCCTTGAAGCTTTCTTT. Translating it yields CASSEGLEAFF.

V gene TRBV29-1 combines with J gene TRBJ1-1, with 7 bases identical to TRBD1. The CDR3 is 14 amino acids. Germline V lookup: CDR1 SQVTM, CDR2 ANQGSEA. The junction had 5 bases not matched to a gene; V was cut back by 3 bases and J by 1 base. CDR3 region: CSVEGQITNTEAFF. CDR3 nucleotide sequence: TGCAGCGTTGAGGGACAGATAACGAACACTGAAGCTTTCTTT.

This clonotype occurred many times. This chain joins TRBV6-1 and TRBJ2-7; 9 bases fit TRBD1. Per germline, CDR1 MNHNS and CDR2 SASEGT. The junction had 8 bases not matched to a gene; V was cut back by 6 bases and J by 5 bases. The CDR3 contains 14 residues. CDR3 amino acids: CASRPGQGGHEQYF. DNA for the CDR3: TGTGCCAGCAGACCGGGACAGGGCGGCCACGAGCAGTACTTC.

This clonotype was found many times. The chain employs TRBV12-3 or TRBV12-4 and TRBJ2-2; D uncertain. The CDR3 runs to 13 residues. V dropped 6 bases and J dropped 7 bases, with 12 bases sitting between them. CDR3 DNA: TGTGCCAGCAGCCGCGGAACGCACGGGGAGCTGTTTTTT. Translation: CASSRGTHGELFF.

The CDR3 loop reads CAWSTGLNTEAFF. DNA for the CDR3: TGTGCCTGGAGTACGGGCCTGAACACTGAAGCTTTCTTT. The chain combines TRBV30 with TRBJ1-1; D unclear. V was shortened by 2 bases and J by 0 bases, with 7 bases between the two germline ends. The CDR3 is 13 residues long. From germline, CDR1 is GTSNPN and CDR2 SVGIG (reference sequence).